These 6 T cell receptor beta chains were all obtained from the same sample, sequenced in a study of cytomegalovirus exposure and HLA in healthy donors. Use of 60 Vbeta and 13 Jbeta primers characterized the PCR. The repertoire was sequenced with immunoSEQ multiplex PCR; TCRdb's copy has only in-frame clones and lacks some. The table has 130,000 or so clones, roughly four fifths seen once. Sequenced input: PBMCs. The receptors here all came from a female donor in good health and CMV-seronegative.

This clone was recorded a few times. The CDR3 nucleotides are TGTGCCAGCAGCCGGGGGGGGACTGAAAAACTGTTTTTT. It yields the protein CASSRGGTEKLFF. The rearrangement links TRBV7-2 to TRBJ1-4; the D gene is possibly TRBD1 (5 bases). CDR1 and CDR2 from the germline V gene are SGHTA and FQGNSA. The V and J ends lost 5 bases and 7 bases respectively, with 11 bases between them. CDR3 length equals 13 residues. Full variable domain (rest looked up from reference TRBV7-2 and TRBJ1-4): GAGVSQSPSNKVTEKGKDVELRCDPISGHTALYWYRQSLGQGLEFLIYFQGNSAPDKSGLPSDRFSAERTGGSVSTLTIQRTQQEDSAVYLCASSRGGTEKLFFGSGTQLSVL.

The rearrangement uses TRBV7-2 and TRBJ2-7; 9 bases line up with TRBD2. CDR3 length: 15 amino acids. V shed 1 base and J 1 base; nucleotides not matched to a gene: 2. The germline gives CDR1 SGHTA, CDR2 FQGNSA. The CDR3 nucleotides are TGTGCCAGCAGCTTAGATGCGGGGGGGTCCTACGAGCAGTACTTC. It yields the protein CASSLDAGGSYEQYF.

This clone was seen once. This chain joins TRBV5-1 and TRBJ2-3, with TRBD2 matching over 7 bases. The CDR3 contains 17 residues. Germline assignment: CDR1 SGHRS and CDR2 YFSETQ. Trimming removed 1 base from V and 2 bases from J; junction bases left unmatched: 10. CDR3 loop: CASSLTGTTRFTDTQYF. Here the CDR3 DNA reads TGCGCCAGCAGCTTGACCGGGACTACTCGTTTCACAGATACGCAGTATTTT. Drawing the rest from reference TRBV5-1 and TRBJ2-3, the complete variable domain is KAGVTQTPRYLIKTRGQQVTLSCSPISGHRSVSWYQQTPGQGLQFLFEYFSETQRNKGNFPGRFSGRQFSNSRSEMNVSTLELGDSALYLCASSLTGTTRFTDTQYFGPGTRLTVL.

The chain has TRBV4-2 and TRBJ2-7; D call uncertain. Trimming shortened V by 2 bases and J by 0 bases, and 11 bases separated the two germline ends. Per the germline V gene, CDR1 is LGHNA and CDR2 is YNFKEQ. This CDR3 contains 15 residues. Here the CDR3 DNA reads TGTGCCAGCAGCCAATCTCGACTGGTCTCCTACGAGCAGTACTTC. Its translation is CASSQSRLVSYEQYF.

V is TRBV28 and J is TRBJ1-5; 9 nucleotides line up with TRBD1. The germline V gene has CDR1 MDHEN and CDR2 SYDVKM. The V and J ends lost 8 bases and 4 bases, in that order; junction bases with no gene match: 18. The CDR3 contains 18 residues. The DNA of the CDR3 is TGTGCCAGCGTATTCGACGGGACAGGGATTGATGAGAATCAGCCCCAGCATTTT. Translating it yields CASVFDGTGIDENQPQHF.

This clone was counted a few times. The V gene is TRBV7-9, the J gene TRBJ1-5; the D gene is possibly TRBD1 (6 bases). Germline loops: CDR1 SEHNR, CDR2 FQNEAQ (reference sequence). V was cut by 2 bases and J by 0 bases, with 11 bases left in between. There are 16 residues in the CDR3. The CDR3 nucleotides are TGTGCCAGCAGCTTATTCGGACAGAATAGCAATCAGCCCCAGCATTTT. Translated, it gives CASSLFGQNSNQPQHF. Full variable domain (remainder filled in from reference TRBV7-9 and TRBJ1-5): DTGVSQNPRHKITKRGQNVTFRCDPISEHNRLYWYRQTLGQGPEFLTYFQNEAQLEKSRLLSDRFSAERPKGSFSTLEIQRTEQGDSAMYLCASSLFGQNSNQPQHFGDGTRLSIL.